These T cell receptor beta chains were read from a single sample in a study of cytomegalovirus exposure and HLA in healthy donors. This table comes from immunoSEQ multiplex PCR, and its TCRdb copy is limited to in-frame clones, with some not included. The sample carries some 110,000 clones, approximately 80% recorded once. The sequencing sample was made of PBMCs. These receptors were obtained from a man aged 50-60 years in good health and CMV-seronegative. Each CDR3 is given with its conserved first and last residue. The order of the fields is J gene, V gene, D gene, clone size, CDR3 DNA, CDR3 protein. The D gene is left open where the match is weak. Only some rows state a clone size, as once, few, many or a class for expanded clones.

>TRBJ2-2|TRBV4-1|-|-
TGCGCCAGCAGCCCCTTTTCCGGGGAGCTGTTTTTT
CASSPFSGELFF
>TRBJ2-5|TRBV4-1|-|-
TGCGCCAGCAGCCTAGGCCCAGGCGAAGAGACCCAGTACTTC
CASSLGPGEETQYF
>TRBJ2-1|TRBV7-2|TRBD2|-
TGTGCCAGCAGCTTAGAGGGACTAGTGCTGGAGTTCTTC
CASSLEGLVLEFF
>TRBJ2-3|TRBV7-9|TRBD1|-
TGTGCCAGCGGGCGGGACAGGGTCGCCACAGATACGCAGTATTTT
CASGRDRVATDTQYF
>TRBJ1-2|TRBV7-2|TRBD1|few
TGTGCCAGCAGCTGGGGACAGGCTAACTATGGCTACACCTTC
CASSWGQANYGYTF
>TRBJ2-2|TRBV29-1|-|-
TGCAGCGTTGTGCGGGGGCGCGGCACCGGGGAGCTGTTTTTT
CSVVRGRGTGELFF
>TRBJ1-5|TRBV6-5|-|few
TGTGCCAGCAGCCCTACAGATAGCAATCAGCCCCAGCATTTT
CASSPTDSNQPQHF
>TRBJ1-2|TRBV6-5|TRBD1|-
TGTGCCAGCAGTTACCAAACAGGGGATGGCTACACCTTC
CASSYQTGDGYTF
>TRBJ2-3|TRBV7-2|-|few
TGTGCCAGCAGCCTTAGGGGACAAAGCACAGATACGCAGTATTTT
CASSLRGQSTDTQYF
>TRBJ2-3|TRBV5-1|-|-
TGCGCCGACGCCGCCCGACAGCGACGGCAGTATTTT
CADAARQRRQYF
>TRBJ1-2|TRBV19|-|-
TGTGCCAGTAGTATTCCGGCGGAGTCCTATGGCTACACCTTC
CASSIPAESYGYTF
>TRBJ1-6|TRBV10-3|TRBD1|-
TGTGCCATCAGTGAGGGACAGGGGTATTCACCCCTCCACTTT
CAISEGQGYSPLHF
>TRBJ1-1|TRBV6-6|-|few
TGTGCCAGCAGCCAACCCTTTACAGGATACACTGAAGCTTTCTTT
CASSQPFTGYTEAFF
>TRBJ1-2|TRBV19|-|-
TGTGCCAGTAGGGGCGCCTATGGCTACACCTTC
CASRGAYGYTF
>TRBJ2-5|TRBV7-6|TRBD2|-
TGTGCCAGCAGCTTAGGGGGCGGGGGAGTGGAGACCCAGTACTTC
CASSLGGGGVETQYF
>TRBJ1-6|TRBV28|-|once
TGTGCCAGTAGTTTGGCTCAGAACTCCTATAATTCACCCCTCCACTTT
CASSLAQNSYNSPLHF
>TRBJ1-1|TRBV7-2|TRBD1|once
TGTGCCAGCGGCCAAAACAGGGGAATGCGGGCTTTCTTT
CASGQNRGMRAFF
>TRBJ1-1|TRBV2|TRBD1|-
TGTGCCAGCAGGAAGGACAGGGGGCTGAACACTGAAGCTTTCTTT
CASRKDRGLNTEAFF
>TRBJ2-5|TRBV29-1|-|-
TGCAGCGGTGGGGACATCCGAGAGACCCAGTACTTC
CSGGDIRETQYF
>TRBJ1-4|TRBV2|-|-
TGTGCCAGCAGTGCCACAGGAGCTAATGAAAAACTGTTTTTT
CASSATGANEKLFF
>TRBJ1-1|TRBV6-5|TRBD1|-
TGTGCCAGCAGTTCGAACCCCGGACAGGCCGTTTGGGCTTTCTTT
CASSSNPGQAVWAFF
>TRBJ2-7|TRBV7-9|TRBD2|once
TGTTCCAGCAGCCCCACTAGCGGGGGGGGCGAGCAGTACTTC
CSSSPTSGGGEQYF
>TRBJ1-1|TRBV25-1|-|-
TGTGCCAGCCACGGCGGGAACACTGAAGCTTTCTTT
CASHGGNTEAFF
>TRBJ2-1|TRBV18|TRBD1|-
TGTGCCAGCTCACCTGCCTTGACAGGGGCCATCAATGAGCAGTTCTTC
CASSPALTGAINEQFF
>TRBJ1-5|TRBV4-3|-|-
TGCGCCAGCAGCCAAGTTGTCGGGAATCAGCCCCAGCATTTT
CASSQVVGNQPQHF
>TRBJ2-1|TRBV5-6|-|few
TGTGCCAGCAGCCAACACGGGGAGCAGTTCTTC
CASSQHGEQFF
>TRBJ2-2|TRBV15|-|-
TGTGCCACCGGACGGAGGACCGGGGAGCTGTTTTTT
CATGRRTGELFF
>TRBJ2-1|TRBV11-2|-|-
TGTGCCAGCAGCTCCTACTATAGCTCCTACAATGAGCAGTTCTTC
CASSSYYSSYNEQFF
>TRBJ2-2|TRBV5-1|-|once
TGCGCCAGCAGCCTGGACAGTGCGAACACCGGGGAGCTGTTTTTT
CASSLDSANTGELFF
>TRBJ2-3|TRBV5-1|TRBD1|-
TGCGCCAGCAGCTTTACCGGGACAGGGGCCACAGATACGCAGTATTTT
CASSFTGTGATDTQYF
>TRBJ2-1|TRBV6-1|-|-
TGTGCCAGCAGATGGGTCGGGGACAATGAGCAGTTCTTC
CASRWVGDNEQFF
>TRBJ2-7|TRBV19|TRBD1|-
TGTGCCAGTAGGGACCAAGGACAGGGTACCTACGAGCAGTACTTC
CASRDQGQGTYEQYF
>TRBJ1-1|TRBV7-9|TRBD1|-
TGTGCCAGCAGCCCCCTCCGGCCTTGGGACAGGAACACTGAAGCTTTCTTT
CASSPLRPWDRNTEAFF
>TRBJ2-7|TRBV5-4|-|-
TGTGCCAGCAGCTTGGTCGGGAGCTCCTACGAGCAGTACTTC
CASSLVGSSYEQYF
>TRBJ2-1|TRBV4-1|-|-
TGCGCCAGCAGCCAAGATGGCAGGGTAATCTACAATGAGCAGTTCTTC
CASSQDGRVIYNEQFF
>TRBJ2-5|TRBV19|-|-
TGTGCCAGTAGCAGGGATCTAGAGACCCAGTACTTC
CASSRDLETQYF